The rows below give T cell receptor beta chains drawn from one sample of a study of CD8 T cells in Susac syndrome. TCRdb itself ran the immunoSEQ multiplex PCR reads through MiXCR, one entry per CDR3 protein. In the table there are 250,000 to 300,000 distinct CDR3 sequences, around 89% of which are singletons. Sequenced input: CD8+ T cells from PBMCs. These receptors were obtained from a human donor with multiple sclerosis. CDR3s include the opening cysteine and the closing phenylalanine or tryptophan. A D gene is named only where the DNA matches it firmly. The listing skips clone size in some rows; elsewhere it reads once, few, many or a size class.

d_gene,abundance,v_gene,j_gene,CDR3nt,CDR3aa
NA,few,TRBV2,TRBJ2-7,TGTGCCAGCAGTGAGGACTCCCACGAGCAGTACTTC,CASSEDSHEQYF
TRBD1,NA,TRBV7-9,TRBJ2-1,TGTGCCAGCAGCTTAACGCCGGGACAGGGCCTCAATGAGCAGTTCTTC,CASSLTPGQGLNEQFF
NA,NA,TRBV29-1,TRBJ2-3,TGCAGCACCCGTGGCGGGGAGTATGGGACAGATACGCAGTATTTT,CSTRGGEYGTDTQYF
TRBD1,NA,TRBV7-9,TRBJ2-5,TGTGCCAGCAGACCAGGGGACAGGGGCTTCCAAGAGACCCAGTACTTC,CASRPGDRGFQETQYF
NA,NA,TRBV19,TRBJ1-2,TGTGCCAGTAGTACCGGGGGGTATGGCTACACCTTC,CASSTGGYGYTF
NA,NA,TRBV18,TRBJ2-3,TGTGCCAGCTCACCACCGGGGGCCAGCACAGATACGCAGTATTTT,CASSPPGASTDTQYF
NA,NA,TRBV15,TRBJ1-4,TGTGCCACCAGCAGTACGATGGGTGAAAAACTGTTTTTT,CATSSTMGEKLFF
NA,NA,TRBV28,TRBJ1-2,TGTGCCAGCAGTTTATGGGGGGACGACTATGGCTACACCTTC,CASSLWGDDYGYTF
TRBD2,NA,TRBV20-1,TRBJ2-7,TGCAGTGCTAGAGATCGCCGGACTAGCGGCTCCTACGAGCAGTACTTC,CSARDRRTSGSYEQYF
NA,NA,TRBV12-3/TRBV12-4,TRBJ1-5,TGTGCCAGCAGTTTGGTGACAGCCGATAGCAATCAGCCCCAGCATTTT,CASSLVTADSNQPQHF
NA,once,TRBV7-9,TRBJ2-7,TGTGCCAGCCGGGGCGGCCAATACGAGCAGTACTTC,CASRGGQYEQYF
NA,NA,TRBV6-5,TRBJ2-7,TGTGCCAGCAGTTACCAAGGGGTGAGGGTTTGGTCGGACGAGCAGTACTTC,CASSYQGVRVWSDEQYF
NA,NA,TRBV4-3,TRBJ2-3,TGCGCCAGCAGCCAAAGGGCTGGGCCATCAGATACGCAGTATTTT,CASSQRAGPSDTQYF
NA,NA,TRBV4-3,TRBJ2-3,TGCGCCAGCAGCGAGGGTCCAGGTCGGGGAAGCACAGATACGCAGTATTTT,CASSEGPGRGSTDTQYF
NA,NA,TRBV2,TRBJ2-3,TGTGCCAGCAGTGAGAGTTTTGGGCTACAGGACACAGATACGCAGTATTTT,CASSESFGLQDTDTQYF
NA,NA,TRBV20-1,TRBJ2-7,TGCAGTGCTAGAGAGGGACACGTCTACGAGCAGTACTTC,CSAREGHVYEQYF
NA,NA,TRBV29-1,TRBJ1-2,TGCAGCGTTGATCCGCTTGGACAGTCTAACTATGGCTACACCTTC,CSVDPLGQSNYGYTF
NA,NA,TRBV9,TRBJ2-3,TGTGCCAGCGCCCAGTTACTAGATCGTAAGCAGTATTTT,CASAQLLDRKQYF
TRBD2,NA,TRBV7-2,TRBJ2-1,TGTGCCAGCAGCTTAATTAGCGGGGGGATCTACAATGAGCAGTTCTTC,CASSLISGGIYNEQFF
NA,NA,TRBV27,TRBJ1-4,TGTGCCAGCAGTTTATCGGGGTTAAGTGAAAAACTGTTTTTT,CASSLSGLSEKLFF
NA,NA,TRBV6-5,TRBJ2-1,TGTGCCAGCAGGCGTCTCGGAGGGGACAACAATGAGCAGTTCTTC,CASRRLGGDNNEQFF
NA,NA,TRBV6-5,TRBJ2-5,TGTGCCAGCAGTTACGACGGGGCGAGGGAGACCCAGTACTTC,CASSYDGARETQYF
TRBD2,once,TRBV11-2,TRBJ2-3,TGTGCCAGCAGCTTCCCAGCGGGGGGGATGGGCACAGATACGCAGTATTTT,CASSFPAGGMGTDTQYF
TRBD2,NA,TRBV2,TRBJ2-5,TGTGCCAGCAGCTACCCTAGGCCGGGAGGGGTGCCACGAGAGACCCAGTACTTC,CASSYPRPGGVPRETQYF
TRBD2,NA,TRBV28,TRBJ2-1,TGTGCCAGCAGTTTCCCCAGGACTAGGGGCAATGAGCAGTTCTTC,CASSFPRTRGNEQFF
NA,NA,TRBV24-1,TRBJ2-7,TGTGCCACCTCTTCCGGTGCAGGGACCTACGAGCAGTACTTC,CATSSGAGTYEQYF
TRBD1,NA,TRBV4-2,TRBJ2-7,TGTGCCAGCAGCCAAGATCAGGGGGAAAGCTCCTACGAGCAGTACTTC,CASSQDQGESSYEQYF
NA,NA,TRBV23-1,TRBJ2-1,TGCGCCAGCAGTCAATCAAAGAGCAATGAGCAGTTCTTC,CASSQSKSNEQFF
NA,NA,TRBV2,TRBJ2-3,TGTGCCAGCAGTGAATCGGGGACCTTACAGGATACGCAGTATTTT,CASSESGTLQDTQYF
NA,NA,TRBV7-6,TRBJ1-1,TGTGCCTCGAGGGGGACGGGCACTGAAGCTTTCTTT,CASRGTGTEAFF
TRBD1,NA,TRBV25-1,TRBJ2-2,TGTGCCAGCAGTGGTCCAAACAGGGTTGTGGGGACAGGGTCCGGGGAGCTGTTTTTT,CASSGPNRVVGTGSGELFF
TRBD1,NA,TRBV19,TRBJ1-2,TGTGCCAGTAGTATAGGGGACAGGGCCATCTATGGCTACACCTTC,CASSIGDRAIYGYTF
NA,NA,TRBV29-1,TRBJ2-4,TGCAGCGTTGAGGATGGGCGCAGGGCGAAAAACATTCAGTACTTC,CSVEDGRRAKNIQYF
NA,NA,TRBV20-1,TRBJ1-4,TGCAGTGCTAGACCTTGGGAGGAAAAACTGTTTTTT,CSARPWEEKLFF
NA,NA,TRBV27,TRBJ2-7,TGTGCCAGCAGTTTCGCGGTTAGCTCCTACGAGCAGTACTTC,CASSFAVSSYEQYF
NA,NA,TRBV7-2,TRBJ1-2,TGTGCCAGCAGCTTAGGGGGTAGCCTCAACGGCTACACCTTC,CASSLGGSLNGYTF
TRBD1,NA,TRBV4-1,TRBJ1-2,TGCGCCAGCAGCCAAGTGGACAGGATCAACTATGGCTACACCTTC,CASSQVDRINYGYTF
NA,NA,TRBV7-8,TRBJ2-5,TGTGCCAGCAGCCAAGAGTACCAAGAGACCCAGTACTTC,CASSQEYQETQYF
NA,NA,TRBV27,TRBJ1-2,TGTGCCAGCAGTTTATCCTCCGGACATAGCTATGGCTACACCTTC,CASSLSSGHSYGYTF
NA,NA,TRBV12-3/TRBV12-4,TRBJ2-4,TGTGCCAGCAGTCGGGACCTAGCCAAAAACATTCAGTACTTC,CASSRDLAKNIQYF
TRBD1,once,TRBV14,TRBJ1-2,TGTGCCAGCAGCCAAGTCCCAGGGGGCTATGGCTACACCTTC,CASSQVPGGYGYTF
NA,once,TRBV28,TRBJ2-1,TGTGCCAGCAGTCCCACCGCTTACAATGAGCAGTTCTTC,CASSPTAYNEQFF